Detailed here is one T cell receptor (beta chain). Its antigen remains unidentified. Per-base quality was not reported, and no clone a single base away is much larger than it. The CDR3 runs 14 amino acids, cysteine and phenylalanine included. The kept DNA is CDR3 alone, 42 bases in frame from the first base. The germline V gene (reference sequence) gives CDR1 as LNHDA and CDR2 as SQIVND. Deletion took 2 bases off V and 5 bases off J, with a span of 9 bases between the germline ends. These data are taken from a study of graft-versus-host responses after intestinal transplantation (dated by TCRdb to the early 2020s). In the study overall: Multivisceral, liver-intestinal, or isolated intestinal transplants were received by the recipients. Every recipient was given anti-thymocyte globulin induction, followed by approximately 3 years of maintenance tacrolimus and steroids. Bulk TCR-beta CDR3 sequencing was used to track graft-versus-host and host-versus-graft alloreactive T cell clones in the graft, circulation and bone marrow after intestinal transplantation. To identify alloreactive clones, pre-transplant mixed lymphocyte reaction products were sequenced and then compared with unstimulated pre-transplant donor and recipient T cells. The cohort enrolled about two dozen intestinal transplant recipients, one of whom was a retransplant, and a few patients without pretransplant specimens were excluded. A peak of at least 4% donor T cells among recipient peripheral blood mononuclear cells was the definition used for donor T cell macrochimerism. Rather than going through the commercial service, samples from a few later patients were sequenced in-house on an Illumina MiSeq and processed with MiXCR.

Reading the label with the study, this specimen's time point is: cells obtained before transplantation from donor or recipient. CD3+CD4+ and CD3+CD8+ populations were FACS-sorted from unstimulated pre-transplant donor and recipient cells taken from spleen or lymph nodes. Libraries came from the immunoSEQ multiplex PCR assay. For most patients, genomic DNA was isolated with the Qiagen DNeasy Blood and Tissue Kit and shipped frozen to Adaptive Biotechnologies for TCR sequencing. High-throughput TCR-beta CDR3 sequencing of genomic DNA from most patients was performed by Adaptive Biotechnologies. The study's own analysis went as follows. TCR sequencing data were retrieved from Adaptive's ImmunoSEQ software for 18 patients, whereas a few other patients were processed with MiXCR and VDJtools. To correct CD4 versus CD8 sorting errors, any sequence found in both subsets at a frequency ratio below 5:1 was removed. CDR3 nucleotide sequences shared between donor and recipient were removed because the origin of such sequences could not be assigned. To be classed as alloreactive, a clone needed at least 2-fold expansion over unstimulated cells and a minimum CFSE-low frequency of 0.002% (template counts) or 0.001% (read counts). A clone was considered mappable if detected in the sequenced pre-transplant spleen, lymph node, or MLR CFSE-low populations of the donor or recipient. The cumulative frequency of alloreactive clones was calculated as a percentage of all sequences, weighted by copy number. TCRdb obtained this table from immuneACCESS and retained in-frame rearrangements with V and J assigned. These tables miss some clones; where compared with another copy, unresolved V genes account for less than half of the shortfall, and the remainder is unexplained. The V and J calls and the clone size are those of that table, but D and trimming were determined from the DNA. Present in this sample are fewer than 120,000 clones, around 95% of which were seen just once. The ten biggest clones cover 0.4% to 0.65% of the sample.

Findings and caveats that apply to the study as a whole: GvH clones were detected in recipient bone marrow, and some appeared earlier in ileal mucosa or blood, consistent with an intestinal mucosal origin. The relatively low number and heterogeneity of intestinal transplant patients limited the conclusions. In the allografts of patients with donor T cell macrochimerism, GvH to HvG T cell clonal ratios were high. Early after transplant, peak levels of circulating GvH clones were associated with declines in HvG clones.

The receptor was derived from a human donor who received an intestinal transplant. The chain was built from TRBV19 and TRBJ2-2; there is no confident call for the D gene. Here the sequenced sample was unstimulated CD8+ T cells sorted from spleen or lymph node cells, taken before intestinal transplant. The CDR3 here reads CASSITSATGELFF. The sequenced DNA: TGTGCCAGTAGTATAACGTCAGCGACCGGGGAGCTGTTTTTT. With the portions outside the CDR3 filled from the reference TRBV19 and TRBJ2-2 genes, the complete variable region becomes DGGITQSPKYLFRKEGQNVTLSCEQNLNHDAMYWYRQDPGQGLRLIYYSQIVNDFQKGDIAEGYSVSREKKESFPLTVTSAQKNPTAFYLCASSITSATGELFFGEGSRLTVL.